This T cell receptor beta chain was captured in a study of shared clonotypes between healthy human individuals. About the study: Per donor, three plates held CD4 naive cells, three held CD4 memory, two held CD8 naive and one held CD8 memory. Whole-study results and caveats: Rarefaction exposed incomplete sorted-subset sequencing despite large depth.

Points on this clone: Its target is not known.

Sequenced by immunoSEQ multiplex PCR; TCRdb stores in-frame clones only, minus some. The sample yields under 2,500,000 clones, almost 96% seen once. The CDR3 extends over 18 amino acids. The chain has TRBV1 and TRBJ2-3; the table's D call TRBD2 went unverified against the DNA. TRBV1 is designated a pseudogene. The origin of this receptor is a man between 18 and 35 years old in good health. The material sequenced was naive CD4+ T cells sorted from blood. As for subset: CD45RA+ positively selected. Here the CDR3 DNA reads TGCACCAGCAGCCCCCATTGGCGGGAGATTTCGTGCACAGATACGCAGTATTTT. Its protein product is CTSSPHWREISCTDTQYF.